This is a list of T cell receptor beta chains from one sample in a study of blood T cell repertoires in COVID-19. Using immunoSEQ multiplex PCR, the repertoire was profiled, and TCRdb retains in-frame clones only, with some absent. The repertoire holds some 160,000 clones, with 78% as singletons. The sequenced sample was peripheral blood. The receptor set was obtained from a woman of 80 years or more with acute or convalescent COVID-19. Each CDR3 is given with its conserved first and last residue. D genes are given only for firm matches. Some rows mark clone size as missing; the rest say once, few, many or name a class of expanded clone.

d_call: NA; v_call: TRBV3-1/TRBV3-2; clone_size: NA; cdr3_length: 14; j_call: TRBJ1-5; cdr3_nt: TGTGCCAGCAGCGCAGGGGCTGGTAATCAGCCCCAGCATTTT; cdr3_aa: CASSAGAGNQPQHF
d_call: TRBD2; v_call: TRBV5-1; clone_size: NA; cdr3_length: 17; j_call: TRBJ2-3; cdr3_nt: TGCGCCAGCAGCTTGGGCCCCGGGAGGAGGGCCACAGATACGCAGTATTTT; cdr3_aa: CASSLGPGRRATDTQYF
d_call: TRBD1; v_call: TRBV6-5; clone_size: NA; cdr3_length: 15; j_call: TRBJ2-7; cdr3_nt: TGTGCCAGCAGTCCCTGGGACAGGGTTGTTTACGAGCAGTACTTC; cdr3_aa: CASSPWDRVVYEQYF
d_call: NA; v_call: TRBV6-6; clone_size: NA; cdr3_length: 14; j_call: TRBJ1-3; cdr3_nt: TGTGCCAGCAGCGGCGGGGGGCCGGGAAACACCATATATTTT; cdr3_aa: CASSGGGPGNTIYF
d_call: TRBD1; v_call: TRBV5-1; clone_size: NA; cdr3_length: 14; j_call: TRBJ2-5; cdr3_nt: TGCGCCAGCAGCATGGACAGGGGGCAAGAGACCCAGTACTTC; cdr3_aa: CASSMDRGQETQYF
d_call: NA; v_call: TRBV15; clone_size: NA; cdr3_length: 15; j_call: TRBJ2-1; cdr3_nt: TGTGCCACCAGCAGAGTAGGCCTAAGGCAGGATGAGCAGTTCTTC; cdr3_aa: CATSRVGLRQDEQFF
d_call: NA; v_call: TRBV4-2; clone_size: NA; cdr3_length: 15; j_call: TRBJ2-1; cdr3_nt: TGTGCCAGCAGCCAAACGAGGAGCTCCTACAATGAGCAGTTCTTC; cdr3_aa: CASSQTRSSYNEQFF
d_call: NA; v_call: TRBV7-8; clone_size: few; cdr3_length: 17; j_call: TRBJ1-6; cdr3_nt: TGTGCCAGCAGCTTAGGGGTGCTCAGCGGGGATTTTTCACCCCTCCACTTT; cdr3_aa: CASSLGVLSGDFSPLHF
d_call: NA; v_call: TRBV7-6; clone_size: NA; cdr3_length: 15; j_call: TRBJ1-5; cdr3_nt: TGTGCCAGCAGCTTAAGTTCAGGGCTTAATCAGCCCCAGCATTTT; cdr3_aa: CASSLSSGLNQPQHF
d_call: NA; v_call: TRBV3-1/TRBV3-2; clone_size: NA; cdr3_length: 15; j_call: TRBJ2-5; cdr3_nt: TGTGCCAGCAGCTTCGGGGTTTGGCGGAAAGAGACCCAGTACTTC; cdr3_aa: CASSFGVWRKETQYF
d_call: NA; v_call: TRBV6-2/TRBV6-3; clone_size: NA; cdr3_length: 14; j_call: TRBJ2-2; cdr3_nt: TGTGCCAGCAGTTTTCTGACTATCACCGGGGAGCTGTTTTTT; cdr3_aa: CASSFLTITGELFF
d_call: TRBD1; v_call: TRBV7-9; clone_size: NA; cdr3_length: 13; j_call: TRBJ1-2; cdr3_nt: TGTGCCAGCGACAAGACAGGGTCGGATGGCTACACCTTC; cdr3_aa: CASDKTGSDGYTF
d_call: NA; v_call: TRBV7-2; clone_size: NA; cdr3_length: 13; j_call: TRBJ2-7; cdr3_nt: TGTGCCAGCAGCTCGAACAGGGCCGGGGAGCAGTACTTC; cdr3_aa: CASSSNRAGEQYF
d_call: NA; v_call: TRBV7-2; clone_size: NA; cdr3_length: 15; j_call: TRBJ2-3; cdr3_nt: TGTGCCAGCAGCTTATTGGCTAGCAGCACAGATACGCAGTATTTT; cdr3_aa: CASSLLASSTDTQYF
d_call: NA; v_call: TRBV24-1; clone_size: NA; cdr3_length: 12; j_call: TRBJ2-2; cdr3_nt: TGTGCCACCGGAGGGAACACCGGGGAGCTGTTTTTT; cdr3_aa: CATGGNTGELFF
d_call: TRBD1; v_call: TRBV2; clone_size: NA; cdr3_length: 13; j_call: TRBJ1-6; cdr3_nt: TGTGCCAACCGACAGGGGGAGAATTCACCCCTCCACTTT; cdr3_aa: CANRQGENSPLHF
d_call: NA; v_call: TRBV5-4; clone_size: NA; cdr3_length: 15; j_call: TRBJ1-2; cdr3_nt: TGTGCCAGCAGCTTGGTGGGGCAGCCTAACTATGGCTACACCTTC; cdr3_aa: CASSLVGQPNYGYTF
d_call: NA; v_call: TRBV29-1; clone_size: NA; cdr3_length: 16; j_call: TRBJ2-7; cdr3_nt: TGCAGCGCTGTAGGGGTCCAGGACCGGGCTATTCACGAGCAGTACTTC; cdr3_aa: CSAVGVQDRAIHEQYF
d_call: TRBD1; v_call: TRBV27; clone_size: NA; cdr3_length: 15; j_call: TRBJ1-3; cdr3_nt: TGTGCCAGCAGTTACAGGGGGTCCTCTGGAAACACCATATATTTT; cdr3_aa: CASSYRGSSGNTIYF
d_call: NA; v_call: TRBV5-6; clone_size: few; cdr3_length: 16; j_call: TRBJ2-3; cdr3_nt: TGTGCCAGCAGCTTGGCCCCCTGGGGGCGGACAGATACGCAGTATTTT; cdr3_aa: CASSLAPWGRTDTQYF
d_call: NA; v_call: TRBV4-2; clone_size: NA; cdr3_length: 14; j_call: TRBJ2-5; cdr3_nt: TGTGCCAGCAGCCCTCAGGCCTCCCAAGAGACCCAGTACTTC; cdr3_aa: CASSPQASQETQYF
d_call: TRBD1; v_call: TRBV5-8; clone_size: NA; cdr3_length: 14; j_call: TRBJ2-3; cdr3_nt: TGTGCCAGCAGCTTGGACAGGGGAACGGATACGCAGTATTTT; cdr3_aa: CASSLDRGTDTQYF
d_call: NA; v_call: TRBV7-9; clone_size: NA; cdr3_length: 13; j_call: TRBJ1-2; cdr3_nt: TGTGCCAGCAGCTTAAATACAGGGAATGGCTACACCTTC; cdr3_aa: CASSLNTGNGYTF
d_call: TRBD1; v_call: TRBV7-9; clone_size: NA; cdr3_length: 15; j_call: TRBJ1-1; cdr3_nt: TGTGCCAGCAGCTTTGCAGGGACAGGTAACACTGAAGCTTTCTTT; cdr3_aa: CASSFAGTGNTEAFF
d_call: TRBD1; v_call: TRBV30; clone_size: NA; cdr3_length: 15; j_call: TRBJ2-7; cdr3_nt: TGTGCCTGGAGTAAAAGGGGGACAGGGACCTACGAGCAGTACTTC; cdr3_aa: CAWSKRGTGTYEQYF
d_call: TRBD1; v_call: TRBV7-6; clone_size: NA; cdr3_length: 15; j_call: TRBJ1-1; cdr3_nt: TGTGCCAGCAGCAGTAGTACAGGGGTCAACACTGAAGCTTTCTTT; cdr3_aa: CASSSSTGVNTEAFF
d_call: TRBD2; v_call: TRBV5-1; clone_size: NA; cdr3_length: 15; j_call: TRBJ2-7; cdr3_nt: TGCGCCAGCAACCCGACTAGCGGGATTTCCTACGAGCAGTACTTC; cdr3_aa: CASNPTSGISYEQYF
d_call: NA; v_call: TRBV29-1; clone_size: NA; cdr3_length: 13; j_call: TRBJ1-5; cdr3_nt: TGCAGCGTATCCCGGGGGAGCAATCAGCCCCAGCATTTT; cdr3_aa: CSVSRGSNQPQHF
d_call: TRBD1; v_call: TRBV9; clone_size: NA; cdr3_length: 14; j_call: TRBJ2-7; cdr3_nt: TGTGCCAGCAGCGTAGGTGGACAGGGTTTGGTGCAGTACTTC; cdr3_aa: CASSVGGQGLVQYF
d_call: TRBD2; v_call: TRBV27; clone_size: few; cdr3_length: 17; j_call: TRBJ2-1; cdr3_nt: TGTGCCAGCAGTTGGGGTTTGAGGCGGGAGCCACGCGCTGAGCAGTTCTTC; cdr3_aa: CASSWGLRREPRAEQFF
d_call: NA; v_call: TRBV4-1; clone_size: NA; cdr3_length: 17; j_call: TRBJ2-5; cdr3_nt: TGCGCCAGCAGCCAAGGTTTATGGAGGGGTTTCCAAGAGACCCAGTACTTC; cdr3_aa: CASSQGLWRGFQETQYF
d_call: TRBD2; v_call: TRBV14; clone_size: NA; cdr3_length: 16; j_call: TRBJ2-5; cdr3_nt: TGTGCCAGCAGCCTTAAACCGGGACTAGCGAAAGAGACCCAGTACTTC; cdr3_aa: CASSLKPGLAKETQYF
d_call: TRBD1; v_call: TRBV6-5; clone_size: NA; cdr3_length: 13; j_call: TRBJ1-2; cdr3_nt: TGTGCCATCGGGACAGCTCCTAACTATGGCTACACCTTC; cdr3_aa: CAIGTAPNYGYTF
d_call: TRBD2; v_call: TRBV2; clone_size: few; cdr3_length: 14; j_call: TRBJ2-7; cdr3_nt: TGTGCCAGCAGTGAAGGTTCTAGCGGGGTCGAGCAGTACTTC; cdr3_aa: CASSEGSSGVEQYF
d_call: TRBD1; v_call: TRBV6-6; clone_size: NA; cdr3_length: 11; j_call: TRBJ1-1; cdr3_nt: TGTGCCAGCCTAGACAGGGTCATAGCTTTCTTT; cdr3_aa: CASLDRVIAFF
d_call: NA; v_call: TRBV14; clone_size: NA; cdr3_length: 14; j_call: TRBJ1-4; cdr3_nt: TGTGCCAGCAGCCCCCGACACGGTTCGGAAAAACTGTTTTTT; cdr3_aa: CASSPRHGSEKLFF
d_call: TRBD1; v_call: TRBV3-1/TRBV3-2; clone_size: once; cdr3_length: 14; j_call: TRBJ1-6; cdr3_nt: TGTGCCAGCACCCCGGGACAGGGGCATTCACCCCTCCACTTT; cdr3_aa: CASTPGQGHSPLHF
d_call: TRBD2; v_call: TRBV6-2/TRBV6-3; clone_size: NA; cdr3_length: 14; j_call: TRBJ2-1; cdr3_nt: TGTGCCAGCAGCCTAGCGGGGGTATACAATGAGCAGTTCTTC; cdr3_aa: CASSLAGVYNEQFF
d_call: TRBD1; v_call: TRBV15; clone_size: few; cdr3_length: 14; j_call: TRBJ1-2; cdr3_nt: TGTGCCACCAAGATTGGGACAGGAGCTTATGGCTACACCTTC; cdr3_aa: CATKIGTGAYGYTF